This T cell receptor beta chain is drawn from a study of T cell responses to AZD1222 COVID-19 vaccine. The table came from immunoSEQ multiplex PCR; TCRdb's copy has only in-frame clones and leaves some out. The repertoire holds approximately 73,000 clones, 84% seen once, with roughly 10% in the top ten. Study findings and constraints: Possibly, clonal diversity was underestimated; donors were largely white British and included more females. Scientists sampled the repertoires only once the peak T cell response had passed. Nearly half of spike-specific TCRs reportedly go after variant regions that carry no mutations. AZD1222 recipients seropositive at baseline numbered only 6 or 7.

The CDR3 extends over 13 amino acids. With 5 bases removed from V and 7 bases from J, the gap between germline ends came to 9 bases. To note about this clone: Its antigen remains unknown.

The sample in question was peripheral blood, obtained on day 0 of AZD1222 vaccination. The TCR sequence derives from an adult in good health. The chain has TRBV12-3 or TRBV12-4 and TRBJ1-6; D remains ambiguous. The CDR3: CASSPVGNSPLHF. The CDR3, as DNA: TGTGCCAGCAGTCCGGTTGGGAATTCACCCCTCCACTTT.